Detailed here is one T cell receptor (beta chain). The antigen is not known. Some clones are missing from TCRdb's copy, which holds only in-frame ones; the method was immunoSEQ multiplex PCR. The sample includes just under 80,000 clones, under 95% of them seen just once. The data originate from a study of T cell responses to AZD1222 COVID-19 vaccine. Whole-study findings and limits: Every sample of the repertoires postdated the peak T cell response. Two AZD1222 doses significantly raised spike-specific TCR breadth and depth over controls.

CDR1 and CDR2 (germline): SGHRS, YFSETQ. This CDR3 has 16 amino acids. Trimming pared 4 bases from V and 7 bases from J, leaving 24 bases between. The TCR originated in an adult who received the AZD1222 COVID-19 vaccine. The chain recombines TRBV5-1 with TRBJ2-7; D perhaps matches TRBD1 (6 bases). The specimen comprised peripheral blood, sampled 28 days after the second AZD1222 dose. The CDR3 DNA follows: TGCGCCAGCAGCCGGACAGCGCGACCAGAGATGGGGGAGCAGTACTTC. Translating it yields CASSRTARPEMGEQYF.